The T cell receptor beta chain under discussion was sequenced for a study of blood T cell repertoires in COVID-19 (dated by TCRdb to the early 2020s). The study in broad terms: Collaborator samples came from the United States, Italy and Spain and covered acute and convalescent phases of COVID-19. The prospective study material was composed of cDNA or gDNA derived from T cells, B-cell-depleted T cells, or PBMCs. The dataset comprised deeply sampled blood TCRbeta repertoires from subjects exposed to, actively infected with, or recovered from COVID-19. A freely available public database, intended as a resource for researchers studying the immune response to SARS-CoV-2, is where the repertoires were released. The samples were drawn from the first 160 participants of the ongoing ImmuneRACE study and from about 1,200 subjects provided by 6 global collaborators. Sample metadata almost always included a de-identified subject ID, COVID-19 status, age in years and sex. Where available, HLA class I and class II types were obtained from metadata supplied by the sample provider rather than from assay-based typing.

The immunoSEQ Assay, a bias-controlled multiplex PCR, was used to amplify TCRbeta CDR3 regions from genomic DNA. As for the authors' bioinformatics: Within the assay, amplification of reference gene primers was used to estimate how many nucleated cells each sample contained. To quantify the absolute abundance of each unique TCRbeta CDR3 rearrangement, sequence reads were collapsed and filtered. For each sample, productive Simpson clonality was calculated as the square root of Simpson's diversity index across productive rearrangements. TCRdb obtained this table from immuneACCESS and retained in-frame rearrangements with V and J assigned. These tables miss some clones; where compared with another copy, unresolved V genes account for less than half of the shortfall, and the remainder is unexplained. The V and J calls and clone size were taken over from that table, and D and trimming were inferred from the DNA. The sample contains about 330,000 clones, approximately 88% of them found a single time. The ten largest clones capture roughly 4% of the sample.

Cut back by 2 bases and 2 bases, the V and J ends lie 10 bases apart. According to the germline V gene, CDR1 reads MDHEN and CDR2 reads SYDVKM. Measured from the cysteine to the phenylalanine, the CDR3 is 14 residues long. The entry retains the CDR3 DNA only, 42 bases that are in frame from base 1. General findings and caveats noted by the study authors: The quantity of clinical and demographic metadata differed by source and by participant and was supplied without curation.

Turning to this clone: It has no known antigen specificity. No base quality values were provided; no much bigger clone lies one nucleotide off.

Collaborating institutions collected whole blood in K2EDTA tubes following their own protocols. Collaborator samples were shipped for TCRbeta analysis as frozen whole blood, isolated PBMCs, or DNA extracted from either sample type. The source material was peripheral blood. The rearrangement combines TRBV28 with TRBJ2-7; too little of a D gene remains to name it. This TCR was recovered from a woman between 50 and 59 years old with active or convalescent COVID-19. The nucleotide sequence is TGTGCCAGCAGTTTAAGACTCCGACCCTACGAGCAGTACTTC. Its amino acids are CASSLRLRPYEQYF.